The clone carrying this T cell receptor beta chain was seen only a few times. Its antigen is currently unknown. The data derive from a study of metastatic and nonmetastatic thyroid tumors. Study-level information: Malignant thyroid and benign thyroid patients provided blood and tumor or nodule tissue whose repertoires were compared. Study-wide points: Relative to benign nodules, malignant thyroid tumors were reportedly characterized by significantly elevated TCR beta diversity in blood and tumor.

Original data processing: The distant-metastasis classifier for papillary thyroid cancer was built from CDR3 differences across clinicopathological groups. With MiXCR, TCRdb called clones anew from the PCR reads. These V and J calls derive from TCRdb rather than the authors' analysis. The sample consists of roughly 72,000 clones, roughly 18% of them appearing once. Until they underwent thyroid surgery, no patient had received any treatment. The junction had 6 bases not matched to a gene; V was cut back by 4 bases and J by 5 bases. Looked up from germline, CDR1 is MNHNS and CDR2 is SASEGT. CDR3 length: 15 residues.

The rearrangement joins TRBV6-1 to TRBJ2-5, with 11 bases that match TRBD2. The specimen was blood. This TCR derives from a female donor with papillary thyroid cancer or a benign thyroid nodule (not recorded which). Some clones in this sample may be carry-over from other donors' samples. CDR3 in DNA: TGTGCCAGCAGTGCTACTAGCGGGGGAGGGGAGACCCAGTACTTC. Protein sequence: CASSATSGGGETQYF.